Listed below are T cell receptor beta chains from one sample, sequenced in a study of shared clonotypes between healthy human individuals. Repertoires were generated with immunoSEQ multiplex PCR, while TCRdb's copy carries only in-frame clones and drops some. This table holds about 2,500,000 clones, just over 90% found once. Sequencing was done on a sample of naive CD4+ T cells sorted from blood. These receptors originate from a man between 18 and 35 years old in good health. Both conserved end residues are part of each CDR3. The D gene is left open where the match is weak. The size entry is marked missing in some rows and otherwise reads once, few, many or a size class.

CDR3 protein,CDR3 DNA,CDR3 length,V gene,J gene,D gene,clone size
CASKRAGGPTDTQYF,TGCGCCAGCAAGAGGGCGGGAGGGCCAACAGATACGCAGTATTTT,15,TRBV5-1,TRBJ2-3,TRBD2,NA
CASSYQDTTTNEKLFF,TGCGCCAGCAGTTACCAAGACACTACAACTAATGAAAAACTGTTTTTT,16,TRBV10-2,TRBJ1-4,NA,NA
CASSFQTEPNQPQHF,TGTGCCAGCAGCTTCCAGACAGAGCCCAATCAGCCCCAGCATTTT,15,TRBV7-8,TRBJ1-5,NA,NA
CASSKPGPQETQYF,TGTGCCAGCAGTAAACCAGGTCCTCAAGAGACCCAGTACTTC,14,TRBV5-4,TRBJ2-5,NA,NA
CASSKLEQQFF,TGTGCCAGCAGCAAACTAGAACAGCAGTTCTTC,11,TRBV6-1,TRBJ2-1,NA,NA
CASSLDPPGAGDTQYF,TGCGCCAGCAGCCTCGATCCCCCCGGGGCTGGAGATACGCAGTATTTT,16,TRBV4-1,TRBJ2-3,NA,NA
CAISESRSTGNTIYF,TGTGCCATCAGTGAGTCGAGGTCGACGGGAAACACCATATATTTT,15,TRBV10-3,TRBJ1-3,NA,NA
CASSLPRQGTNGNQPQHF,TGTGCCAGCAGTTTACCCCGACAGGGGACGAATGGCAATCAGCCCCAGCATTTT,18,TRBV28,TRBJ1-5,TRBD1,NA
CASSPGAYEQYF,TGTGCCAGCTCACCGGGTGCCTACGAGCAGTACTTC,12,TRBV18,TRBJ2-7,NA,NA
CASSSNPGQSNSPLHF,TGTGCCAGCAGCTCAAATCCGGGACAGTCTAATTCACCCCTCCACTTT,16,TRBV5-4,TRBJ1-6,TRBD1,NA
CASSQVNRGTYEQYF,TGCGCCAGCAGCCAAGTGAACAGGGGGACCTACGAGCAGTACTTC,15,TRBV4-1,TRBJ2-7,TRBD1,NA
CASSGGRDNSPLHF,TGTGCCAGCAGTGGGGGACGGGATAATTCACCCCTCCACTTT,14,TRBV2,TRBJ1-6,NA,NA
CASSLHNRGTEAFF,TGTGCCAGCAGCCTTCACAACCGGGGCACTGAAGCTTTCTTT,14,TRBV7-2,TRBJ1-1,NA,NA
CASSLTGAGDTQYF,TGTGCCAGCAGCTTAACGGGGGCGGGAGATACGCAGTATTTT,14,TRBV7-3,TRBJ2-3,NA,NA
CAIDRQYSYEQYF,TGTGCCATCGACAGGCAGTACTCCTACGAGCAGTACTTC,13,TRBV6-4,TRBJ2-7,NA,NA
CASSQDRANTEAFF,TGCGCCAGCAGCCAGGACAGGGCGAACACTGAAGCTTTCTTT,14,TRBV5-1,TRBJ1-1,TRBD1,NA
CASAGSSYNSPLHF,TGTGCCTCCGCCGGGAGCTCCTATAATTCACCCCTCCACTTT,14,TRBV30,TRBJ1-6,NA,NA
CASSLATPAGVYEQFF,TGCGCCAGCAGCTTGGCAACCCCAGCGGGGGTTTATGAGCAGTTCTTC,16,TRBV5-1,TRBJ2-1,TRBD2,NA
CAINLDRDTGGYTF,TGTGCCATCAACCTCGACAGGGACACGGGCGGCTACACCTTC,14,TRBV10-3,TRBJ1-2,TRBD1,NA
CASSLIGLPGLARETQYF,TGTGCCAGCAGCTTAATCGGATTACCGGGACTAGCAAGAGAGACCCAGTACTTC,18,TRBV7-8,TRBJ2-5,TRBD2,once
CASSRSDRGNTEAFF,TGTGCCAGCAGCCGTTCGGACAGGGGGAACACTGAAGCTTTCTTT,15,TRBV6-5,TRBJ1-1,TRBD1,NA
CASSIVGASRGYTF,TGTGCCAGTAGTATAGTGGGGGCGTCACGTGGCTACACCTTC,14,TRBV19,TRBJ1-2,NA,NA
CASSLNPSGRLYF,TGTGCCAGCTCACTGAACCCTAGCGGGAGGCTCTACTTC,13,TRBV18,TRBJ2-7,TRBD2,NA
CASSIGNEQFF,TGTGCCAGTAGTATAGGGAACGAGCAGTTCTTC,11,TRBV19,TRBJ2-1,NA,NA
CASSILGGSSGANVLTF,TGTGCCAGCAGTATATTGGGCGGGAGCTCTGGGGCCAACGTCCTGACTTTC,17,TRBV7-3,TRBJ2-6,TRBD2,NA
CASSVVGGGPNTGELFF,TGTGCCAGCAGCGTAGTAGGCGGGGGTCCGAACACCGGGGAGCTGTTTTTT,17,TRBV9,TRBJ2-2,TRBD2,NA
CSVPPPGQGTRGTEAFF,TGCAGCGTTCCCCCTCCGGGACAGGGTACGAGAGGAACTGAAGCTTTCTTT,17,TRBV29-1,TRBJ1-1,TRBD1,NA
CASSRPTGFKNEKLFF,TGTGCCAGCAGCCGCCCGACTGGGTTTAAGAATGAAAAACTGTTTTTT,16,TRBV14,TRBJ1-4,NA,NA
CASSTRSGTRWQYF,TGTGCCAGCAGCACTCGTAGCGGGACTAGATGGCAGTACTTC,14,TRBV9,TRBJ2-5,TRBD2,NA
CATFTGTGIWNEQFF,TGTGCCACTTTTACCGGGACAGGGATTTGGAATGAGCAGTTCTTC,15,TRBV5-4,TRBJ2-1,TRBD1,NA
CASSLADREPDTQYF,TGTGCCAGCAGCTTGGCGGACAGGGAACCAGATACGCAGTATTTT,15,TRBV5-4,TRBJ2-3,TRBD1,NA
CASSISPEGPYGYTF,TGTGCCAGTAGTATTTCCCCAGAGGGCCCCTATGGCTACACCTTC,15,TRBV19,TRBJ1-2,NA,NA
CASRLARSDGTQYF,TGTGCCAGCCGCCTAGCGAGGTCGGACGGGACCCAGTACTTC,14,TRBV27,TRBJ2-5,NA,NA
CASSTRRGSEYGYTF,TGTGCCAGCAGCACTCGTAGGGGGTCCGAGTATGGCTACACCTTC,15,TRBV7-2,TRBJ1-2,NA,NA
CASKGLAAYEQYF,TGTGCCAGCAAGGGGCTAGCGGCGTACGAGCAGTACTTC,13,TRBV2,TRBJ2-7,TRBD2,NA
CASSQDRFLAVSYNEQFF,TGCGCCAGCAGCCAAGATCGATTCCTAGCGGTCTCCTACAATGAGCAGTTCTTC,18,TRBV4-3,TRBJ2-1,TRBD2,NA
CASSQGGGKETQYF,TGCGCCAGCAGCCAAGGTGGAGGGAAAGAGACCCAGTACTTC,14,TRBV4-1,TRBJ2-5,NA,once